This section outlines one TCR beta chain sequence together with its context. Its antigen remains unidentified. CDR3 length: 15 amino acids. Germline V gives CDR1 SGHTA, CDR2 FQGNSA. V was clipped by 1 base and J by 1 base, with 8 bases between them. The data derive from a study of immune cell composition in non-small cell lung cancer. Study summary: Lung adenocarcinoma or squamous carcinoma made up most tumours. General study points: Shared sequences between tumour-reactive and dominant in vivo clones were not proven.

The method was immunoSEQ multiplex PCR; TCRdb's version includes in-frame clones alone and lacks a portion of them. Found here are more than 6,500 clones, roughly 69% of them singletons; the top ten hold over 8.5%. The normal lung sample lay at least 3 cm, and maximally far, from the tumour. The chain employs TRBV7-2 and TRBJ1-5; D not resolved. The sequence derives from a human donor with non-small cell lung cancer. Sequences were obtained from non-adjacent lung tissue. The CDR3: CASSLGGFSNQPQHF. The CDR3 DNA follows: TGTGCCAGCAGCTTAGGAGGGTTCAGCAATCAGCCCCAGCATTTT. The whole variable domain, remainder taken from reference TRBV7-2 and TRBJ1-5, is GAGVSQSPSNKVTEKGKDVELRCDPISGHTALYWYRQSLGQGLEFLIYFQGNSAPDKSGLPSDRFSAERTGGSVSTLTIQRTQQEDSAVYLCASSLGGFSNQPQHFGDGTRLSIL.